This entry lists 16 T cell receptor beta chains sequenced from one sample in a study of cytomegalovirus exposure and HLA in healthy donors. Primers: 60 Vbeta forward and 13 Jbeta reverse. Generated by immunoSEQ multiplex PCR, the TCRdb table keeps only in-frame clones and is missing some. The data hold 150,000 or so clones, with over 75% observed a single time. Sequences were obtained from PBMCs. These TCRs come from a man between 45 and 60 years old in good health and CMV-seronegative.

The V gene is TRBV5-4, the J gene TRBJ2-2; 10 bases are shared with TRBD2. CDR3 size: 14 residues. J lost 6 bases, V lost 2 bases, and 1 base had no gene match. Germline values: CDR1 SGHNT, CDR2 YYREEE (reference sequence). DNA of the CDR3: TGTGCCAGCAGCTTAGCGGGGGGGCCCGGGGAGCTGTTTTTT. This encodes CASSLAGGPGELFF.

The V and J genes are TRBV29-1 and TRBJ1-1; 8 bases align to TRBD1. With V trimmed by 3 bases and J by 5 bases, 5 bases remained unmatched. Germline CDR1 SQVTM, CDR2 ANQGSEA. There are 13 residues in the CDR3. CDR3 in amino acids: CSVDRGRGTEAFF. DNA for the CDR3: TGCAGCGTTGACAGGGGGCGCGGGACTGAAGCTTTCTTT.

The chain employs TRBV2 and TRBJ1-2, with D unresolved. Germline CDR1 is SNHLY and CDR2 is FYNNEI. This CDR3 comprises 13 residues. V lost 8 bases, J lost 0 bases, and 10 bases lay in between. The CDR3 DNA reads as TGTGCCAGCGTCGCGGCCACTAACTATGGCTACACCTTC. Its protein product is CASVAATNYGYTF.

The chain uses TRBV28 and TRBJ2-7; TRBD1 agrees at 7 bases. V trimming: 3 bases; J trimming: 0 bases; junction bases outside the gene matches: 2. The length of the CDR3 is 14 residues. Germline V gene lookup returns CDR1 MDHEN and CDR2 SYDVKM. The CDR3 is CASSLDRSSYEQYF. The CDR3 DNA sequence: TGTGCCAGCAGTTTGGACAGGAGCTCCTACGAGCAGTACTTC.

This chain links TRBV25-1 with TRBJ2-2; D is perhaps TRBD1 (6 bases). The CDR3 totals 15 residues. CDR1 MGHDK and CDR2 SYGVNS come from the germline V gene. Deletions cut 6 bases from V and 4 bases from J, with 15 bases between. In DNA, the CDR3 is TGTGCCAGCAGCCTCCTGGGGGCGGGCACCGGGGAGCTGTTTTTT. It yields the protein CASSLLGAGTGELFF.

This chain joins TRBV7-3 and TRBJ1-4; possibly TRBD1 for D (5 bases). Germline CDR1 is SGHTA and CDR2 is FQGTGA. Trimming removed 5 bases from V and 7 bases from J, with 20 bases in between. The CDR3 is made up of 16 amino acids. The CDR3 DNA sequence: TGTGCCAGCAGCCTCAACCCCAGGGCCCCTTCTGAAAAACTGTTTTTT. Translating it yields CASSLNPRAPSEKLFF. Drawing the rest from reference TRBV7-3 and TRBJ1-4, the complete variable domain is GAGVSQTPSNKVTEKGKYVELRCDPISGHTALYWYRQSLGQGPEFLIYFQGTGAADDSGLPNDRFFAVRPEGSVSTLKIQRTERGDSAVYLCASSLNPRAPSEKLFFGSGTQLSVL.

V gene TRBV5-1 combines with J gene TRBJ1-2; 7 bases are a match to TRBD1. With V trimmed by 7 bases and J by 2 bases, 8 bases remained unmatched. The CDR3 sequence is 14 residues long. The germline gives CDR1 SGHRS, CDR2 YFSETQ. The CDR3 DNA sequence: TGCGCCAGCCGACAGGGACAGATGAACTATGGCTACACCTTC. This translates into CASRQGQMNYGYTF.

This CDR3 reads CASSRPQGSNQPQHF. The CDR3 coding sequence is TGTGCCAGCAGTAGACCGCAGGGTAGCAATCAGCCCCAGCATTTT. The V call is TRBV6-1, the J call TRBJ1-5; tentative D call: TRBD1 (5 bases). Germline V gene data show CDR1 as MNHNS and CDR2 as SASEGT. The CDR3 loop spans 15 amino acids. V was cut by 5 bases and J by 0 bases, with 11 bases left in between.

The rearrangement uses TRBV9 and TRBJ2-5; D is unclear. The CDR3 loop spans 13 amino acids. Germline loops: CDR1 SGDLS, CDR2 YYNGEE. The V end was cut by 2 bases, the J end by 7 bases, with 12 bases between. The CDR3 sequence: CASSVTVPGTQYF. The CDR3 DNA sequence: TGTGCCAGCAGCGTTACAGTGCCAGGGACCCAGTACTTC.

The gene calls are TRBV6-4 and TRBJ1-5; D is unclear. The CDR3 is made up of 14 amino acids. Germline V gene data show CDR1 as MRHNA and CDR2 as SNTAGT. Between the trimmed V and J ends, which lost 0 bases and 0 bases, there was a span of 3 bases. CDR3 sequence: CASSDSYSNQPQHF. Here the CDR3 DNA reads TGTGCCAGCAGTGACTCGTATAGCAATCAGCCCCAGCATTTT.

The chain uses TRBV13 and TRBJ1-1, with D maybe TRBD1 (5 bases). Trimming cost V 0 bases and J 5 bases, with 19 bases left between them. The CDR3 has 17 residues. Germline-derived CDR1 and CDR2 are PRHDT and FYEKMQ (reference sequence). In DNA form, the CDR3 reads TGTGCCAGCAGCTTAGGGGGTCTGGGGGGGAGGGATACTGAAGCTTTCTTT. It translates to CASSLGGLGGRDTEAFF.

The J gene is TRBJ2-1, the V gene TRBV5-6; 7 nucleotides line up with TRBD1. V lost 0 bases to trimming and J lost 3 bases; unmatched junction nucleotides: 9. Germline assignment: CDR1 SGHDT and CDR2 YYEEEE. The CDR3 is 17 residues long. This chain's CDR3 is CASSLARDSGGYNEQFF. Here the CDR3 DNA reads TGTGCCAGCAGCTTGGCCCGGGACAGTGGGGGCTACAATGAGCAGTTCTTC.

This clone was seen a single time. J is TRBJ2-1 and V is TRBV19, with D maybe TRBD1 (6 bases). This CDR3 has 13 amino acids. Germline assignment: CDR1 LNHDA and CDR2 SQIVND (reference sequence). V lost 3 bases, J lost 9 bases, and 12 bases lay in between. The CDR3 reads CASSIYRDTEQFF. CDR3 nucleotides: TGTGCCAGTAGTATCTACAGGGATACTGAGCAGTTCTTC.

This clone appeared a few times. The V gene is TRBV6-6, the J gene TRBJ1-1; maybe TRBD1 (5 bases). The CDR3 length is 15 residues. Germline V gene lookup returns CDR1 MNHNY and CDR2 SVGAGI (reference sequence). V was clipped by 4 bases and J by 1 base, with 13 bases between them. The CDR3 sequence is CASSFLRGGNTEAFF. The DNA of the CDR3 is TGTGCCAGCAGTTTCTTACGCGGGGGGAACACTGAAGCTTTCTTT.

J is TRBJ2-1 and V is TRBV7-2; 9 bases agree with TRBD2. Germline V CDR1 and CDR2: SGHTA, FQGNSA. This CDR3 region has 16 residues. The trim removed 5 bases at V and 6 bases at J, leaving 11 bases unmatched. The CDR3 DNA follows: TGTGCCAGCAGCCCTGAGGGGACTAGCCCATCCAATGAGCAGTTCTTC. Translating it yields CASSPEGTSPSNEQFF.

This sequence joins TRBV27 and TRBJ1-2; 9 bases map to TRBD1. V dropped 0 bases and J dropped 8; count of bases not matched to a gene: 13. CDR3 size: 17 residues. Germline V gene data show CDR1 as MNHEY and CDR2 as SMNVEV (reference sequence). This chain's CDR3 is CASSLSPGQGQWVGYTF. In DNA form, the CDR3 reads TGTGCCAGCAGTTTATCCCCGGGACAGGGTCAGTGGGTAGGCTACACCTTC.